These 28 T cell receptor beta chains came from one sample sequenced in a study of a mutant IDH1 vaccine in newly diagnosed glioma (dated by TCRdb to about 2021). The label giving this sample's time point can be read as: baseline, week 1 (first vaccination visit). In light of the paper, this sample's treatment or condition label describes: pre-vaccination baseline after standard-of-care therapy. The protocol used for the library was the immunoSEQ multiplex PCR assay. Sourced from immuneACCESS, this table was stored by TCRdb with only in-frame sequences that have V and J called. A share of the clones is absent; for the studies checked, an unresolved V gene accounts for under half, and the remainder has no known explanation. The sample table holds tens of thousands of clones, of which 91% were seen once. 9.2% of the sample comes from the top ten. The sample here was PBMCs, taken from a glioma patient treated with radiotherapy, temozolomide or both. The receptors come from a man between 25 and 39 years old with glioma.

The chain carries TRBV5-1 and TRBJ1-2; 11 nucleotides match TRBD1. There are 15 residues in the CDR3. V lost 4 bases to trimming and J lost 2 bases; unmatched junction nucleotides: 4. From germline, CDR1 is SGHRS and CDR2 YFSETQ. In DNA form, the CDR3 reads TGCGCCAGCAGCATGGGACAGGGGGGGAACTATGGCTACACCTTC. Encoded protein: CASSMGQGGNYGYTF.

The chain has TRBV5-1 and TRBJ1-1; D perhaps matches TRBD1 (5 bases). The CDR3 is 14 residues long. The germline V and J ends were trimmed by 0 bases and 0 bases, with 6 bases remaining between them. Germline V lookup: CDR1 SGHRS, CDR2 YFSETQ. The CDR3 reads CASSLGQMNTEAFF. CDR3 coding DNA: TGCGCCAGCAGCTTGGGACAGATGAACACTGAAGCTTTCTTT.

The rearrangement uses TRBV5-8 and TRBJ2-1, with D tentatively TRBD1 (5 bases). The CDR3 has 15 amino acids. Trimming removed 0 bases at V and 6 bases at J, with 13 bases between. Germline V CDR1 and CDR2: SGHTS, YDEGEE. The CDR3 DNA reads TGTGCCAGCAGCTTGGAGTCAGGGCCTGGCAATGAGCAGTTCTTC. Translation: CASSLESGPGNEQFF.

The J gene is TRBJ2-5, the V gene TRBV6-5; 7 bases are a match to TRBD1. Trimming took 7 bases from V and 4 from J; bases not matched to a gene: 0. This CDR3 is 11 amino acids long. Germline CDR1 MNHEY, CDR2 SVGAGI. This CDR3 is CASNRGETQYF. The DNA of the CDR3 is TGTGCCAGCAACAGGGGAGAGACCCAGTACTTC.

V is TRBV5-1 and J is TRBJ1-1; 8 bases line up with TRBD1. The CDR3 extends over 15 amino acids. Germline values: CDR1 SGHRS, CDR2 YFSETQ. V gave up 3 bases and J gave up 3 bases; unmatched junction bases: 7. CDR3 sequence: CASSSRQGRDTEAFF. CDR3 sequence (DNA): TGCGCCAGCAGCTCCCGACAGGGGCGAGACACTGAAGCTTTCTTT.

This rearrangement joins TRBV19 to TRBJ2-2; TRBD1 agrees at 10 bases. The J segment lost 2 bases and the V segment lost 4 bases, leaving 4 bases of the junction unmatched. Germline V gene data show CDR1 as LNHDA and CDR2 as SQIVND (reference sequence). The CDR3 length is 16 residues. The CDR3 DNA is TGTGCCAGTAGTAGACAGGGGGCGTCAAACACCGGGGAGCTGTTTTTT. Translating gives CASSRQGASNTGELFF. The full variable domain, rest sourced from reference TRBV19 and TRBJ2-2, is DGGITQSPKYLFRKEGQNVTLSCEQNLNHDAMYWYRQDPGQGLRLIYYSQIVNDFQKGDIAEGYSVSREKKESFPLTVTSAQKNPTAFYLCASSRQGASNTGELFFGEGSRLTVL.

The chain uses TRBV30 and TRBJ2-2; D is ambiguous. V was cut by 4 bases and J by 1 base, with 7 bases left in between. CDR3 length: 13 amino acids. Germline-derived CDR1 and CDR2 are GTSNPN and SVGIG (reference sequence). The CDR3 loop is CAWTKGNTGELFF. CDR3 sequence (DNA): TGTGCCTGGACGAAAGGGAACACCGGGGAGCTGTTTTTT.

In this sample, this clone turned up once. V gene TRBV4-1 combines with J gene TRBJ1-1, with TRBD1 as a possible D gene (5 bases). Trimming cost V 3 bases and J 9 bases, with 11 bases left between them. The length of the CDR3 is 12 residues. Germline V lookup: CDR1 MGHRA, CDR2 YSYEKL. CDR3: CASSHDGAKAFF. The CDR3 DNA is TGCGCCAGCAGCCACGACGGGGCGAAAGCTTTCTTT.

The chain employs TRBV5-1 and TRBJ2-7, with D perhaps TRBD1 or TRBD2 (5 bases each). The CDR3 is made up of 14 amino acids. Trimming took 1 base from V and 0 from J, leaving 8 bases between them. Germline V gene lookup returns CDR1 SGHRS and CDR2 YFSETQ. CDR3 nucleotides: TGCGCCAGCAGCTTGAGGGACCGCTCCTACGAGCAGTACTTC. This translates into CASSLRDRSYEQYF.

The chain is built from TRBV11-2 and TRBJ1-2; TRBD1 is a possible D gene (6 bases). V lost 1 base to trimming and J lost 4 bases, with 10 bases between them. The length of the CDR3 is 14 residues. Germline CDR1 reads SGHAT; CDR2 reads FQNNGV. CDR3: CASSLVEGVYGYTF. CDR3 bases: TGTGCCAGCAGCTTAGTAGAGGGGGTCTATGGCTACACCTTC.

The genes are TRBV5-1 and TRBJ2-3; the D is unclear. V lost 2 bases, J lost 4 bases, and 5 bases lay in between. Germline CDR1 SGHRS, CDR2 YFSETQ. The CDR3 has 12 residues. The chain's CDR3 is CASSLAPDTQYF. DNA for the CDR3: TGCGCCAGCAGCTTAGCCCCAGATACGCAGTATTTT.

This clone came up once. The chain combines TRBV15 with TRBJ1-5, with D perhaps TRBD1 (5 bases). V lost 6 bases and J 6 bases, leaving 12 bases between the germline ends. The germline CDR1 and CDR2 sequences are LNHNV and YYDKDF (reference sequence). This CDR3 is built from 13 residues. The DNA of the CDR3 is TGTGCCACCAGTCGGGGGTTAGGTCAGCCCCAGCATTTT. Translated, it gives CATSRGLGQPQHF. The variable domain in full, completed from reference TRBV15 and TRBJ1-5, reads DAMVIQNPRYQVTQFGKPVTLSCSQTLNHNVMYWYQQKSSQAPKLLFHYYDKDFNNEADTPDNFQSRRPNTSFCFLDIRSPGLGDTAMYLCATSRGLGQPQHFGDGTRLSIL.

The chain employs TRBV5-6 and TRBJ1-5; the D gene is possibly TRBD1 (5 bases). This CDR3 is built from 13 residues. The V gene lost 3 bases and the J gene lost 4 bases, with 8 bases spanning the gap. Germline lookup yields CDR1 SGHDT and CDR2 YYEEEE. CDR3 sequence: CASSWDGNQPQHF. The CDR3 nucleotides are TGTGCCAGCAGCTGGGACGGTAATCAGCCCCAGCATTTT.

Note on this clone: This CDR3 is also generated by other DNA sequences in the sample. J is TRBJ2-3 and V is TRBV5-1; no firm D call. The CDR3 is 14 residues long. The germline gives CDR1 SGHRS, CDR2 YFSETQ. Between the trimmed V and J ends, which lost 3 bases and 2 bases, there was a span of 10 bases. The CDR3 reads CASSSGLYTDTQYF. CDR3 nucleotides: TGCGCCAGCAGCTCTGGGCTCTACACAGATACGCAGTATTTT. Full variable domain (remainder filled in from reference TRBV5-1 and TRBJ2-3): KAGVTQTPRYLIKTRGQQVTLSCSPISGHRSVSWYQQTPGQGLQFLFEYFSETQRNKGNFPGRFSGRQFSNSRSEMNVSTLELGDSALYLCASSSGLYTDTQYFGPGTRLTVL.

This clone was seen a few times. The chain is built from TRBV5-1 and TRBJ1-5; no clear D. Germline V lookup: CDR1 SGHRS, CDR2 YFSETQ. The CDR3 covers 13 residues. The V gene lost 4 bases and the J gene lost 4 bases, with 9 bases spanning the gap. The CDR3 here is CASSAELNQPQHF. In DNA, the CDR3 is TGCGCCAGCAGCGCGGAGCTGAATCAGCCCCAGCATTTT.

This chain uses TRBV6-1 with TRBJ2-7, with D possibly being TRBD2 (6 bases). The CDR3 covers 16 residues. Germline V gives CDR1 MNHNS, CDR2 SASEGT. V was pared by 0 bases and J by 0 bases, with 12 bases between. CDR3 sequence reads: CASSEALGLASYEQYF. The CDR3 DNA follows: TGTGCCAGCAGTGAAGCCTTGGGACTGGCCTCCTACGAGCAGTACTTC.

This chain joins TRBV6-9 and TRBJ2-7, with D unresolved. V dropped 4 bases and J dropped 0 bases, with 13 bases sitting between them. This CDR3 has 15 amino acids. Germline V gives CDR1 MNHGY, CDR2 SVAAGI. The CDR3 region has the DNA TGTGCCAGCAGTTTTACTTGGCTGGGCTCCTACGAGCAGTACTTC. Translating gives CASSFTWLGSYEQYF.

The J gene is TRBJ2-1, the V gene TRBV5-1, with 10 nucleotides matching TRBD2. Trimming at V came to 2 bases and at J to 6 bases, leaving 5 bases not matched to a gene. Per germline, CDR1 SGHRS and CDR2 YFSETQ. CDR3 length: 15 amino acids. In DNA, the CDR3 is TGCGCCAGCAGCTTCGGAGCGGGAGGGCCCAATGAGCAGTTCTTC. This encodes CASSFGAGGPNEQFF.

This clone was counted a few times. The chain combines TRBV7-8 with TRBJ2-5; no clear D gene. The CDR3 sequence is 15 residues long. Trimming stripped 1 base from V and 4 bases from J, with 13 bases between. Germline V gene sequence: CDR1 SGHVS, CDR2 FQNEAQ. CDR3 DNA sequence: TGTGCCAGCAGCTTAGGATTGGCCAGTCGAGAGACCCAGTACTTC. Residues: CASSLGLASRETQYF.

The chain recombines TRBV4-2 with TRBJ1-3; D gene unclear. V lost 1 base to trimming and J lost 4 bases, with 11 bases between them. Per the germline V gene, CDR1 is LGHNA and CDR2 is YNFKEQ. The CDR3 runs 15 residues. In nucleotides, the CDR3 is TGTGCCAGCAGCCAAGGTAAAGCCCTCGGAAACACCATATATTTT. The encoded protein is CASSQGKALGNTIYF.

The V gene is TRBV5-1, the J gene TRBJ1-5, with 9 bases that match TRBD1. The length of the CDR3 is 15 residues. Losses at the gene ends were 3 bases for V and 4 bases for J; bases not matched to a gene: 5. Germline V gene data show CDR1 as SGHRS and CDR2 as YFSETQ. The CDR3 spells CASSSGTGHNQPQHF. The CDR3 bases are TGCGCCAGCAGCTCCGGGACAGGGCATAATCAGCCCCAGCATTTT.

V is TRBV7-9 and J is TRBJ1-1, with TRBD1 matching 7 bases. Germline V gene sequence: CDR1 SEHNR, CDR2 FQNEAQ (reference sequence). The J segment lost 6 bases and the V segment lost 5 bases, leaving 6 bases of the junction unmatched. CDR3 size: 13 residues. The CDR3 DNA is TGTGCCAGCAGCCCGCCGGACAGGCCTGAAGCTTTCTTT. Amino acids: CASSPPDRPEAFF. Together with reference TRBV7-9 and TRBJ1-1, the CDR3 gives the full variable domain: DTGVSQNPRHKITKRGQNVTFRCDPISEHNRLYWYRQTLGQGPEFLTYFQNEAQLEKSRLLSDRFSAERPKGSFSTLEIQRTEQGDSAMYLCASSPPDRPEAFFGQGTRLTVV.

This clone was seen once. The V gene is TRBV18, the J gene TRBJ2-1; D not resolved. Germline values: CDR1 KGHSH, CDR2 LQKENI. V shed 8 bases and J shed 7 bases, with 15 bases lying between them. CDR3 length equals 13 residues. The CDR3 coding sequence is TGTGCCAGCCTTGGGGTAGGATGGAATGAGCAGTTCTTC. The encoded protein is CASLGVGWNEQFF.

The rearrangement uses TRBV19 and TRBJ1-1; D is ambiguous. The CDR3 spans 13 residues. Per germline, CDR1 LNHDA and CDR2 SQIVND (reference sequence). The V end lost 5 bases, the J end lost 5 bases, and 12 bases lay between the germline ends. The CDR3 DNA reads TGTGCCAGTAGTTACGGACTTAGGACTGAAGCTTTCTTT. It encodes CASSYGLRTEAFF.

This chain connects TRBV6-5 to TRBJ1-2; no definite D call. V gave up 5 bases and J gave up 0 bases, with 10 bases separating them. Germline V CDR1 and CDR2: MNHEY, SVGAGI. This CDR3 is 14 amino acids long. The CDR3 DNA sequence: TGTGCCAGCAGTCCAGTGATAGCTAACTATGGCTACACCTTC. It translates to CASSPVIANYGYTF.

The chain combines TRBV5-1 with TRBJ2-5; D could derive from TRBD1 or TRBD2 (5 bases each). V lost 0 bases and J 4 bases, leaving 13 bases between the germline ends. Germline values: CDR1 SGHRS, CDR2 YFSETQ. The CDR3 has 15 residues. The CDR3 spells CASSLGIGGGETQYF. Here the CDR3 DNA reads TGCGCCAGCAGCTTGGGAATCGGTGGGGGAGAGACCCAGTACTTC. The whole variable domain, remainder taken from reference TRBV5-1 and TRBJ2-5, is KAGVTQTPRYLIKTRGQQVTLSCSPISGHRSVSWYQQTPGQGLQFLFEYFSETQRNKGNFPGRFSGRQFSNSRSEMNVSTLELGDSALYLCASSLGIGGGETQYFGPGTRLLVL.

The gene calls are TRBV7-2 and TRBJ1-1, with D possibly matching TRBD1 (5 bases). CDR3 size: 15 residues. Germline CDR1 is SGHTA and CDR2 is FQGNSA. Trimming removed 2 bases at V and 4 bases at J, with 14 bases between. CDR3 DNA sequence: TGTGCCAGCAGCTTATTAGGCAGGGCGGCCACTGAAGCTTTCTTT. Its protein is CASSLLGRAATEAFF.

The V and J genes are TRBV14 and TRBJ1-4, with 8 bases that match TRBD1. CDR1 and CDR2 from the germline V gene are SGHDN and FVKESK. Trimming at V came to 4 bases and at J to 7 bases, leaving 8 bases not matched to a gene. The CDR3 has 15 amino acids. In DNA form, the CDR3 reads TGTGCCAGCAGCCTAACTCAGGGGGCGAGTGAAAAACTGTTTTTT. As protein: CASSLTQGASEKLFF.